One and the same sample provided the 31 T cell receptor beta chains below, sequenced in a study of beta chain features in type 1 diabetes (dated by TCRdb to 2017 to 2018). The method was the immunoSEQ multiplex PCR assay. The entire amount of isolated RNA was reverse transcribed using the High Capacity cDNA Reverse Transcription Kit, so the sequenced TCRB transcripts were expressed ones. Held by TCRdb, this immuneACCESS table contains in-frame sequences only and omits some clones. Under half of the omission traces to an unresolved V gene where checked; the cause of the rest is unknown. This sample lists 38,000 or so clones; approximately 60% were detected once. The top ten constitute around 2% of the sample. Sequencing was performed on Tregs from blood. What the cell subset or site label conveys for this sample: regulatory CD4+ T cells. All receptors derive from a woman younger than 45 in good health.

V and J are TRBV19 and TRBJ2-7; D may be TRBD2 (6 bases). This CDR3 has 13 amino acids. Germline V gene data show CDR1 as LNHDA and CDR2 as SQIVND (reference sequence). With 11 bases removed from V and 0 bases from J, the gap between germline ends came to 14 bases. In nucleotides, the CDR3 is TGTGCCTCCGGGCGGGACTCCTCCTACGAGCAGTACTTC. As protein: CASGRDSSYEQYF.

This clone was detected only once. The chain employs TRBV27 and TRBJ2-1; D ambiguous. The CDR3 length is 12 residues. Per germline, CDR1 MNHEY and CDR2 SMNVEV (reference sequence). V lost 6 bases and J lost 3, with 6 bases in between. CDR3 amino acids: CASSSGYNEQFF. The DNA of the CDR3 is TGTGCCAGCAGCTCCGGCTACAATGAGCAGTTCTTC.

This chain uses TRBV12-5 with TRBJ2-1; D is uncertain. The CDR3 is 15 residues long. Trimming left V 5 bases short and J 0 bases short, with 11 bases between. Germline V gene lookup returns CDR1 LGHNT and CDR2 FRNRAP. CDR3 residues: CASGMPGSSYNEQFF. The CDR3 DNA follows: TGTGCTAGTGGTATGCCTGGTAGCTCCTACAATGAGCAGTTCTTC.

The V and J genes are TRBV29-1 and TRBJ2-7; 7 nucleotides align to TRBD1. There are 14 residues in the CDR3. Trimming removed 2 bases from V and 2 bases from J; junction bases left unmatched: 6. The V gene's germline CDR1 is SQVTM and CDR2 ANQGSEA. CDR3 residues: CSVEKSQGAYEQYF. The CDR3 DNA sequence: TGCAGCGTTGAAAAATCCCAGGGGGCCTACGAGCAGTACTTC.

This clone was counted once. The chain joins TRBV7-9 to TRBJ2-5; D is possibly TRBD1 (6 bases). CDR3 length: 15 residues. CDR1 and CDR2 from the germline V gene are SEHNR and FQNEAQ (reference sequence). V gave up 5 bases and J gave up 5 bases, with 18 bases separating them. CDR3 residues: CASSARDTQWETQYF. As DNA, the CDR3 is TGTGCCAGCAGCGCCCGGGACACCCAGTGGGAGACCCAGTACTTC.

The CDR3 loop is CASSPGTATDTQYF. CDR3 nucleotide sequence: TGTGCCAGCAGCCCCGGGACAGCCACAGATACGCAGTATTTT. The chain is built from TRBV7-9 and TRBJ2-3; 7 bases fit TRBD1. After removal of 5 bases from V and 2 bases from J, the junction contained 4 bases not matched to a gene. CDR3 size: 14 residues. CDR1 is SEHNR and CDR2 is FQNEAQ in the germline V gene (reference sequence).

CDR3 protein: CASGFGSEKLFF. CDR3 bases: TGTGCCAGCGGCTTCGGGAGTGAAAAACTGTTTTTT. V gene TRBV27 combines with J gene TRBJ1-4, with D uncertain. The CDR3 loop spans 12 amino acids. V lost 8 bases and J 7 bases, leaving 11 bases between the germline ends. The germline CDR1 and CDR2 sequences are MNHEY and SMNVEV (reference sequence).

CDR3 sequence (DNA): TGTGCCAGTCGCCTCCTAACGTTTGACACTGAAGCTTTCTTT. Residues: CASRLLTFDTEAFF. The J gene is TRBJ1-1, the V gene TRBV6-1, with unresolved D. The CDR3 runs to 14 residues. V was cut by 9 bases and J by 3 bases, with 17 bases left in between. Looked up from germline, CDR1 is MNHNS and CDR2 is SASEGT.

The chain recombines TRBV10-2 with TRBJ2-7; 12 bases match TRBD2. CDR1 and CDR2 from the germline V gene are WSHSY and SAAADI. There are 17 residues in the CDR3. Trimming removed 6 bases from V and 0 bases from J; junction bases left unmatched: 9. The CDR3 sequence is CASRVTSGSPSSYEQYF. DNA for the CDR3: TGCGCCAGCAGGGTGACTAGCGGGAGCCCAAGCTCCTACGAGCAGTACTTC.

The chain carries TRBV7-3 and TRBJ1-1; tentative D call: TRBD1 (5 bases). Germline V CDR1 and CDR2: SGHTA, FQGTGA. V lost 3 bases and J lost 5, with 10 bases in between. The CDR3 runs to 13 residues. CDR3 in amino acids: CASSLQGGTEAFF. The CDR3 region has the DNA TGTGCCAGCAGCTTGCAGGGTGGGACTGAAGCTTTCTTT.

The chain has TRBV7-9 and TRBJ2-7, with 7 bases matching TRBD2. Trimming at V came to 4 bases and at J to 2 bases, leaving 5 bases not matched to a gene. CDR3 length: 14 amino acids. Germline V gives CDR1 SEHNR, CDR2 FQNEAQ (reference sequence). The CDR3 region is CASSSTGLTYEQYF. CDR3 nucleotide sequence: TGTGCCAGCAGCTCGACGGGACTAACCTACGAGCAGTACTTC.

The chain is built from TRBV6-6 and TRBJ1-2; a weak D match, TRBD1 (6 bases). Germline CDR1 and CDR2: MNHNY and SVGAGI (reference sequence). This CDR3 contains 13 residues. V was cut by 8 bases and J by 8 bases, with 18 bases left in between. CDR3 protein: CASSSGEGWGYTF. The CDR3 DNA reads as TGTGCCAGCTCATCAGGGGAAGGGTGGGGCTACACCTTC.

The chain recombines TRBV6-8 with TRBJ2-5; possible D gene TRBD1, 6 bases. With the DNA end fitting TRBJ2-7 better, the J assignment may be wrong. There are 13 residues in the CDR3. The germline V gene encodes CDR1 MNHGY and CDR2 SAAAGT. CDR3 in amino acids: CASPFTGFYEQYF. CDR3 in DNA: TGTGCCAGTCCGTTTACAGGGTTCTACGAGCAGTACTTC.

V usage is TRBV6-5 and J usage is TRBJ1-1; D is uncertain. Germline V gene lookup returns CDR1 MNHEY and CDR2 SVGAGI. The CDR3 is 16 residues long. Trimming took off 0 bases at V and 0 bases at J, with 11 bases between the two ends. The chain's CDR3 is CASSYSWLIMNTEAFF. Here the CDR3 DNA reads TGTGCCAGCAGTTACTCGTGGCTTATAATGAACACTGAAGCTTTCTTT.

This sequence joins TRBV28 and TRBJ2-1, with D possibly being TRBD1 (6 bases). The CDR3 has 14 amino acids. Per germline, CDR1 MDHEN and CDR2 SYDVKM. V lost 2 bases to trimming and J lost 4 bases, with 9 bases between them. The CDR3 spells CASSLGGRYNEQFF. The CDR3 DNA reads as TGTGCCAGCAGTTTAGGGGGCAGGTACAATGAGCAGTTCTTC.

The rearrangement uses TRBV7-2 and TRBJ2-3, with D possibly TRBD1 on 6 matching bases. Germline CDR1 reads SGHTA; CDR2 reads FQGNSA. Trimming took 6 bases from V and 0 from J, leaving 13 bases between them. This CDR3 contains 15 residues. The CDR3 is CASSRDILSTDTQYF. The CDR3, as DNA: TGTGCCAGCAGTAGGGACATACTTAGCACAGATACGCAGTATTTT. The full variable domain, completed using reference TRBV7-2 and TRBJ2-3, is GAGVSQSPSNKVTEKGKDVELRCDPISGHTALYWYRQSLGQGLEFLIYFQGNSAPDKSGLPSDRFSAERTGGSVSTLTIQRTQQEDSAVYLCASSRDILSTDTQYFGPGTRLTVL.

The chain combines TRBV25-1 with TRBJ2-5; D gene unclear. Germline V gives CDR1 MGHDK, CDR2 SYGVNS. V lost 4 bases, J lost 7 bases, and 19 bases lay in between. The CDR3 runs 15 residues. The CDR3 region has the DNA TGTGCCAGCAGTGTGCTGTATAGTGGTTTGTCGACCCAGTACTTC. It encodes CASSVLYSGLSTQYF.

The genes are TRBV6-1 and TRBJ2-7; 9 bases agree with TRBD1. Unmatched junction bases numbered 8, after V lost 4 bases and J lost 7 bases. The germline V gene encodes CDR1 MNHNS and CDR2 SASEGT. The CDR3 extends over 14 amino acids. CDR3 region: CASSVRDRANEQYF. The CDR3 DNA reads as TGTGCCAGCAGTGTCCGGGACAGGGCGAATGAGCAGTACTTC.

This chain links TRBV10-3 with TRBJ2-1, with 15 bases that match TRBD2. V shed 10 bases, J shed 6 bases, and the junction held 1 base outside the gene matches. This CDR3 is built from 13 residues. Per germline, CDR1 ENHRY and CDR2 SYGVKD. The CDR3 bases are TGTGCCACGGGACTAGCGGGAGGCAATGAGCAGTTCTTC. Its translation is CATGLAGGNEQFF.

This chain uses TRBV5-5 with TRBJ2-2; D may be TRBD1 (5 bases). The V and J ends lost 4 bases and 0 bases respectively, with 10 bases between them. CDR1 SGHKS and CDR2 YYEKEE come from the germline V gene (reference sequence). The CDR3 sequence is 15 residues long. CDR3 in DNA: TGTGCCAGCAGCATGGACATAACGAACACCGGGGAGCTGTTTTTT. As protein: CASSMDITNTGELFF.

V is TRBV28 and J is TRBJ2-7, with 7 positions matching TRBD1. Looked up from germline, CDR1 is MDHEN and CDR2 is SYDVKM. CDR3 length: 15 amino acids. The ends lost 5 bases at V and 2 bases at J; junction bases unmatched: 9. The CDR3 DNA reads as TGTGCCAGCAGTCATTCCGGGACAGAAACCTACGAGCAGTACTTC. Encoded protein: CASSHSGTETYEQYF.

CDR3 nucleotide sequence: TGTGCCAGCAGCCGACAGGAGTCTTATGGCTACACCTTC. Translated, it gives CASSRQESYGYTF. The J gene is TRBJ1-2, the V gene TRBV28, with D tentatively TRBD1 (6 bases). CDR1 MDHEN and CDR2 SYDVKM come from the germline V gene. V lost 6 bases and J lost 5, with 13 bases in between. This CDR3 spans 13 amino acids.

The chain joins TRBV27 to TRBJ2-7, with D perhaps TRBD2 (6 bases). The V end lost 1 base, the J end lost 0 bases, and 7 bases lay between the germline ends. Germline V gene sequence: CDR1 MNHEY, CDR2 SMNVEV (reference sequence). The CDR3 spans 14 residues. The CDR3 DNA reads as TGTGCCAGCAGTTTATTGGGGGGCTCCTACGAGCAGTACTTC. Translating it yields CASSLLGGSYEQYF.

The rearrangement uses TRBV14 and TRBJ2-5; 9 nucleotides align to TRBD1. Trimming took 5 bases from V and 4 from J; bases not matched to a gene: 8. Germline V gene data show CDR1 as SGHDN and CDR2 as FVKESK. The CDR3 loop spans 15 amino acids. The CDR3 bases are TGTGCCAGCAGCAACACAGGGGGCGCCTTAGAGACCCAGTACTTC. This codes for CASSNTGGALETQYF.

This chain joins TRBV9 and TRBJ2-3; TRBD2 is a possible D gene (5 bases). The CDR3 extends over 15 amino acids. Trimming cost V 2 bases and J 4 bases, with 14 bases left between them. CDR1 and CDR2 (germline): SGDLS, YYNGEE. CDR3 region: CASSVGLLPADTQYF. DNA for the CDR3: TGTGCCAGCAGCGTCGGACTCCTCCCAGCAGATACGCAGTATTTT.

The J gene is TRBJ2-3, the V gene TRBV7-9, with TRBD1 identical over 9 bases. After removal of 1 base from V and 3 bases from J, the junction contained 11 bases not matched to a gene. The CDR3 is made up of 18 amino acids. The germline V gene encodes CDR1 SEHNR and CDR2 FQNEAQ (reference sequence). The CDR3 loop is CASSLVPFRDRVTDTQYF. Written as DNA, the CDR3 is TGTGCCAGCAGCTTAGTTCCCTTCCGGGACAGGGTAACAGATACGCAGTATTTT.

The chain links TRBV6-5 to TRBJ1-5; 7 bases are a match to TRBD1. V shed 4 bases, J shed 7 bases, and the junction held 7 bases outside the gene matches. Germline loops: CDR1 MNHEY, CDR2 SVGAGI. The CDR3 is 14 amino acids. Here the CDR3 reads CASSSTGQGQPQHF. DNA of the CDR3: TGTGCCAGCAGTTCGACAGGGCAAGGCCAGCCCCAGCATTTT.

The rearrangement joins TRBV2 to TRBJ2-3, with TRBD2 identical over 14 bases. The ends lost 9 bases at V and 3 bases at J; junction bases unmatched: 5. This CDR3 is built from 15 residues. Germline CDR1 is SNHLY and CDR2 is FYNNEI. The CDR3 nucleotides read TGTGCCAGAGGGACTAGCGGGAGTATTACAGATACGCAGTATTTT. Protein sequence: CARGTSGSITDTQYF.

This chain connects TRBV6-5 to TRBJ2-1; the D gene is possibly TRBD2 (6 bases). Germline V gene sequence: CDR1 MNHEY, CDR2 SVGAGI. The CDR3 totals 15 residues. Trimming left V 0 bases short and J 9 bases short, with 15 bases between. The CDR3 DNA reads TGTGCCAGCAGTTACTCGGGGGGAGTACTTAGTGAGCAGTTCTTC. This encodes CASSYSGGVLSEQFF.

This chain connects TRBV6-5 to TRBJ2-7; D is perhaps TRBD2 (6 bases). Trimming took off 7 bases at V and 4 bases at J, with 17 bases between the two ends. Germline V gene sequence: CDR1 MNHEY, CDR2 SVGAGI. The CDR3 runs to 14 residues. The CDR3 here is CASIKRVGLYEQYF. The CDR3 DNA sequence: TGTGCCAGCATCAAGCGGGTTGGTTTGTACGAGCAGTACTTC.

The chain links TRBV7-3 to TRBJ2-5; D gene ambiguous. Per the germline V gene, CDR1 is SGHTA and CDR2 is FQGTGA. V lost 0 bases to trimming and J lost 4 bases, with 6 bases between them. This CDR3 is 13 amino acids long. The CDR3 here is CASSLTGGETQYF. CDR3 sequence (DNA): TGTGCCAGCAGCTTAACTGGCGGAGAGACCCAGTACTTC.